What follows is one T cell receptor beta chain and its context. The antigen it recognizes is unknown. The input lacks base qualities; no much larger clone sits a single base away. Whole blood was collected in K2EDTA tubes by collaborating institutions according to the institutions' own protocols. Collaborator samples were shipped for TCRbeta analysis as frozen whole blood, isolated PBMCs, or DNA extracted from either sample type. These data come from a study of blood T cell repertoires in COVID-19 (dated by TCRdb to the early 2020s). In the study overall: The collaborator samples originated in the United States, Italy and Spain and spanned the acute and convalescent phases of COVID-19. Sample metadata almost always included a de-identified subject ID, COVID-19 status, age in years and sex. The repertoires were released in a freely available public database intended as a resource for research on the immune response to SARS-CoV-2. The samples were drawn from two sources: the first 160 participants of the ongoing ImmuneRACE study, and over 1,000 subjects contributed by 6 global collaborators. Where available, HLA class I and class II types were taken from metadata supplied by the sample provider and were not determined by assay-based typing. The dataset comprised deeply sampled blood TCRbeta repertoires from subjects exposed to, actively infected with, or recovered from COVID-19. The material from the prospective study consisted of cDNA or gDNA derived from T cells, B-cell-depleted T cells, or PBMCs. Beyond this particular receptor, the publication reports: How much clinical and demographic metadata was included differed by source and by participant, and the metadata was provided uncurated.

TCRbeta CDR3 regions were amplified from genomic DNA using the immunoSEQ Assay, a bias-controlled multiplex PCR. Concerning the study's data processing: The number of nucleated cells in each sample was estimated by amplification of reference gene primers within the assay. Sequence reads were collapsed and filtered to measure the absolute abundance of every unique TCRbeta CDR3 rearrangement. For each sample, productive Simpson clonality was calculated by taking the square root of Simpson's diversity index across productive rearrangements. Sourced from immuneACCESS, this table was stored by TCRdb with only in-frame sequences that have V and J called. A share of the clones is absent; for the studies checked, an unresolved V gene accounts for under half, and the remainder has no known explanation. From that table come the V and J calls and clone size; the DNA was used to work out D and trimming. The sample table contains tens of thousands of clones; only one count was recorded for approximately 77% of them. The top ten clonotypes cover more than 0.7% of the sample.

Germline trimming: 0 bases from V, 7 bases from J; junction bases outside gene matches: 16. The CDR3 goes from the cysteine to the phenylalanine over 19 residues. Only the CDR3 DNA stays, 57 bases, in frame from base 1. Via the germline V gene, CDR1 is SGHVS and CDR2 FQNEAQ. Here the chain combines TRBV7-8 and TRBJ2-5; the junction holds 11 bases that match TRBD2. This receptor was identified in a woman aged 70 to 79 with acute or convalescent COVID-19. The sample consisted of peripheral blood. This receptor carries the CDR3 CASSLATRRIAGGPGTQYF. The sequenced DNA: TGTGCCAGCAGCTTAGCGACTCGGAGGATAGCGGGAGGGCCTGGGACCCAGTACTTC.